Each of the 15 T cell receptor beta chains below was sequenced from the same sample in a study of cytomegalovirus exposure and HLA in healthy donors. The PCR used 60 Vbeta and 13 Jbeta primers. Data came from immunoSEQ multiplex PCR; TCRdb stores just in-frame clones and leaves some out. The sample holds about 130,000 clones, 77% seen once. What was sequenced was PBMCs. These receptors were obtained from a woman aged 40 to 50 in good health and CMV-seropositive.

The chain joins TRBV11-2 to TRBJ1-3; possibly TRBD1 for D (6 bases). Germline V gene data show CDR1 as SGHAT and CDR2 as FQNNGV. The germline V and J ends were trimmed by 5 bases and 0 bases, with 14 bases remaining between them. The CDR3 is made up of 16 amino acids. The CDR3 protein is CASSPEGGSSGNTIYF. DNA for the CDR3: TGTGCCAGCAGCCCAGAAGGGGGTTCCTCTGGAAACACCATATATTTT.

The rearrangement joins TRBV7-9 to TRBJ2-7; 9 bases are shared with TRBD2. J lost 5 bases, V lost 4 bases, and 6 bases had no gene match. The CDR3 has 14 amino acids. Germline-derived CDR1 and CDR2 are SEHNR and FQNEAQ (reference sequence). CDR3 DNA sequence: TGTGCCAGCAGCTCGGGACTAGCTGTCGACGAGCAGTACTTC. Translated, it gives CASSSGLAVDEQYF.

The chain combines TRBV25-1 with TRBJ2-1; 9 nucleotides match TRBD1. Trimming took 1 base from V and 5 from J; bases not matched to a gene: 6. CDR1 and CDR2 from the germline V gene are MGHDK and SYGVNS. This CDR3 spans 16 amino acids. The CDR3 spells CASSESGTGRDNEQFF. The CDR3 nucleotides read TGTGCCAGCAGTGAATCCGGGACAGGGAGGGACAATGAGCAGTTCTTC.

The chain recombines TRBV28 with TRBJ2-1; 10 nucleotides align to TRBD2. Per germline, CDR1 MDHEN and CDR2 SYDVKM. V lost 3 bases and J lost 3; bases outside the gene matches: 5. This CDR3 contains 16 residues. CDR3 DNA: TGTGCCAGCAGTTTGAGAGTAGCGGGAGGCTACAATGAGCAGTTCTTC. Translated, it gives CASSLRVAGGYNEQFF. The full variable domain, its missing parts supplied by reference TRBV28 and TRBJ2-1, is DVKVTQSSRYLVKRTGEKVFLECVQDMDHENMFWYRQDPGLGLRLIYFSYDVKMKEKGDIPEGYSVSREKKERFSLILESASTNQTSMYLCASSLRVAGGYNEQFFGPGTRLTVL.

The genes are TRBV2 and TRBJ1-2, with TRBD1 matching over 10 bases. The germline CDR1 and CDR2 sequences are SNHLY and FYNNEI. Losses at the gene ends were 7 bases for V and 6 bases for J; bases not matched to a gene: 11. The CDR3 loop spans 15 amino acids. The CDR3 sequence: CASTRPTGGGNGYTF. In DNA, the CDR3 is TGTGCCAGCACCAGACCGACAGGGGGCGGGAATGGCTACACCTTC.

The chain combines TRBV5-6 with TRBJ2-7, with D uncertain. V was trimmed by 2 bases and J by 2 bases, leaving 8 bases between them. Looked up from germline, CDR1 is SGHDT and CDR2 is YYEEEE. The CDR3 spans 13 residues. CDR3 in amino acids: CASSLLQTYEQYF. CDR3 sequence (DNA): TGTGCCAGCAGCTTATTACAGACCTACGAGCAGTACTTC.

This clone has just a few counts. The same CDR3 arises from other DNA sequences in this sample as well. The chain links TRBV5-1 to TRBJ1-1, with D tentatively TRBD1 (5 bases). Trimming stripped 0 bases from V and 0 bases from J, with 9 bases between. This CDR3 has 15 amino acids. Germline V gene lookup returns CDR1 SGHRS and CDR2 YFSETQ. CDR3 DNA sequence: TGCGCCAGCAGCTTGGAGGCAGGGATGAACACTGAAGCTTTCTTT. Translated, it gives CASSLEAGMNTEAFF.

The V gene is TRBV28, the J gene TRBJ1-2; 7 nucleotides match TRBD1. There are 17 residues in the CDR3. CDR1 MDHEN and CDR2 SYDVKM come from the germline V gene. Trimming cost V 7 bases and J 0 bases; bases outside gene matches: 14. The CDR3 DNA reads TGTGCCAGCAACGTACCGGGACAGCCTATTACTAACTATGGCTACACCTTC. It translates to CASNVPGQPITNYGYTF.

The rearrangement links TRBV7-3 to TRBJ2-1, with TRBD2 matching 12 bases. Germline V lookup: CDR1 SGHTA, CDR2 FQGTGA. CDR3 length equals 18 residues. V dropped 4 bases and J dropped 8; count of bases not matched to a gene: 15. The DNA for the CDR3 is TGTGCCAGCAGCTCCGTACCATCACTAGCGGGAGGTTCCGATGAGCAGTTCTTC. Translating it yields CASSSVPSLAGGSDEQFF.

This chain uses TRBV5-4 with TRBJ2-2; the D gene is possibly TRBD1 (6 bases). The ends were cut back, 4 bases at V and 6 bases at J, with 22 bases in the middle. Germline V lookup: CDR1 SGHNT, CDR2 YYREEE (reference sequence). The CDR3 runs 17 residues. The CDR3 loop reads CASSDAPQQWGPGELFF. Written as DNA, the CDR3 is TGTGCCAGCAGCGATGCTCCCCAACAGTGGGGGCCCGGGGAGCTGTTTTTT.

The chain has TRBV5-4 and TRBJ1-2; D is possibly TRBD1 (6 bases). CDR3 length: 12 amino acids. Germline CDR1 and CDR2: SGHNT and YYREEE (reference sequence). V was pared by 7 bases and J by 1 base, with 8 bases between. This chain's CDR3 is CASRDNNYGYTF. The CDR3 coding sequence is TGTGCCAGCCGGGACAATAACTATGGCTACACCTTC.

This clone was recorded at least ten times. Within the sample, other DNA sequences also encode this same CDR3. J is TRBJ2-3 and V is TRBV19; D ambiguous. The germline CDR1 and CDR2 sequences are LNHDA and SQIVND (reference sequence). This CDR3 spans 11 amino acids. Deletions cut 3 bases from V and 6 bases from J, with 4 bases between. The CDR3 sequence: CASSIGDTQYF. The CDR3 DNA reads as TGTGCCAGTAGTATCGGGGATACGCAGTATTTT.

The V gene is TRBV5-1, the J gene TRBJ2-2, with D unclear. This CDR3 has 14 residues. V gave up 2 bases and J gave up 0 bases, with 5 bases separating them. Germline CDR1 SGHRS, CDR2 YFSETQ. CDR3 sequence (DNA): TGCGCCAGCAGCTTCTCTACGAACACCGGGGAGCTGTTTTTT. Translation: CASSFSTNTGELFF. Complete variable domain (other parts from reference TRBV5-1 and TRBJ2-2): KAGVTQTPRYLIKTRGQQVTLSCSPISGHRSVSWYQQTPGQGLQFLFEYFSETQRNKGNFPGRFSGRQFSNSRSEMNVSTLELGDSALYLCASSFSTNTGELFFGEGSRLTVL.

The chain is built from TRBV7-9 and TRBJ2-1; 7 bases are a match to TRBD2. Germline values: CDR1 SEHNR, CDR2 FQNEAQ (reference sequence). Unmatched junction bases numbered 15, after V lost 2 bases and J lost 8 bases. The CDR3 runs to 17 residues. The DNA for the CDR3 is TGTGCCAGCAGCTTAATGGGGGGGAAGACCCTCTTCTATGAGCAGTTCTTC. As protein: CASSLMGGKTLFYEQFF.

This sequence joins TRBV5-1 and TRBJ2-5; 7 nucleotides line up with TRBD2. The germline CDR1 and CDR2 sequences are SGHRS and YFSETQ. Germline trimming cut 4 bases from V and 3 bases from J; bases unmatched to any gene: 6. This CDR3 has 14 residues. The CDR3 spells CASSPYGRKETQYF. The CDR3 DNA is TGCGCCAGCAGCCCTTACGGGAGGAAAGAGACCCAGTACTTC.